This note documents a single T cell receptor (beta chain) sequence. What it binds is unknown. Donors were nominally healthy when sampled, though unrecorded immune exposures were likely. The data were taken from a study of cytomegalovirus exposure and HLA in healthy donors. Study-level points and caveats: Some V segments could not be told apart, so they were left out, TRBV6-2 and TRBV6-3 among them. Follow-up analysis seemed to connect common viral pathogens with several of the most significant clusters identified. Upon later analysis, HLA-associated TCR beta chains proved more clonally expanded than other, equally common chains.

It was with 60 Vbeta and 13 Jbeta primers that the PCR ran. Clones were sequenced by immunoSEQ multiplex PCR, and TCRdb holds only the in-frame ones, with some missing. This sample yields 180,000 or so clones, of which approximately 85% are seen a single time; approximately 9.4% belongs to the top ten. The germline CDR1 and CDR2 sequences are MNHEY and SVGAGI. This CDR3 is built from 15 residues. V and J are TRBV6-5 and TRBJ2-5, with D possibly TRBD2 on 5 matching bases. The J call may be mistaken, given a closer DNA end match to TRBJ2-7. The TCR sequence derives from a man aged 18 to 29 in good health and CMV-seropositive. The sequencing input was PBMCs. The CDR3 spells CASSSRRGSGYEQYF. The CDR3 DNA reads TGTGCCAGCAGCAGCCGGAGAGGGTCTGGCTACGAGCAGTACTTC.